The 6 T cell receptor beta chains below come from one sample, sequenced in a study of response to subunit inactivated influenza vaccine. TCRdb redid the calling of the RT-PCR reads with MiXCR, one entry per CDR3 protein. Among approximately 520,000 distinct CDR3 sequences listed, 16% were seen once. The sample was CD4+ T cells sorted from PBMCs, taken around 2 years after vaccination. These TCRs come from a man between 50 and 70 years old who received an inactivated influenza vaccine.

The chain joins TRBV24-1 to TRBJ2-3; 9 nucleotides match TRBD1. The CDR3 loop spans 15 amino acids. J gave up 5 bases and V 4 bases, and 6 bases lay outside the gene matches. CDR1 KGHDR and CDR2 SFDVKD come from the germline V gene. The CDR3 bases are TGTGCCACCAGTGACTTGACAGGGGGAGGAGATACGCAGTATTTT. This sequence encodes CATSDLTGGGDTQYF.

This clonotype came up many times. The chain is built from TRBV24-1 and TRBJ2-3; D possibly matches TRBD1 or TRBD2 (5 bases each). Trimming left V 3 bases short and J 7 bases short, with 13 bases between. Germline V gene lookup returns CDR1 KGHDR and CDR2 SFDVKD. CDR3 size: 14 residues. The CDR3: CATSDPGTSYTQYF. The CDR3 bases are TGTGCCACCAGTGATCCCGGGACCTCTTATACGCAGTATTTT.

This clonotype was seen a few times. This rearrangement joins TRBV7-2 to TRBJ2-1; 11 bases are shared with TRBD1. The CDR3 runs 17 residues. CDR1 is SGHTA and CDR2 is FQGNSA in the germline V gene. Germline trimming cut 6 bases from V and 10 bases from J; bases unmatched to any gene: 17. The CDR3 loop is CASRRRVGQGARGEQFF. The CDR3 DNA reads as TGTGCCAGCAGACGTAGGGTCGGACAGGGGGCACGGGGAGAGCAGTTCTTC.

The sample holds a few counts of this clonotype. Germline is not matched at one junction end, which may reflect a read error. The chain combines TRBV6-1 with TRBJ1-5, with 8 bases fitting TRBD1. The germline V gene encodes CDR1 MNHNS and CDR2 SASEGT. This CDR3 contains 14 residues. The CDR3: CASSRTGNNHPQHF. The CDR3 DNA sequence: TGTGCCAGCAGCCGGACAGGGAACAATCACCCCCAGCATTTT.

Only a few counts were recorded for this clonotype. This chain uses TRBV20-1 with TRBJ2-3; TRBD2 aligns across 10 bases. The J segment lost 6 bases and the V segment lost 0 bases, leaving 9 bases of the junction unmatched. The CDR3 has 16 residues. CDR1 is DFQATT, CDR2 SNEGSKA, per germline (reference sequence). CDR3 bases: TGCAGTGCTAGAGATTTTCTAGCGGGGGACGGGGATACGCAGTATTTT. This codes for CSARDFLAGDGDTQYF.

This clonotype has only a few counts. The chain couples TRBV15 to TRBJ1-1; tentatively, D is TRBD1 (5 bases). Germline CDR1 is LNHNV and CDR2 is YYDKDF (reference sequence). CDR3 length equals 13 residues. V dropped 0 bases and J dropped 7 bases, with 9 bases sitting between them. The CDR3 DNA follows: TGTGCCACCAGCAGAGATATGGGGGGTGAAGCTTTCTTT. This encodes CATSRDMGGEAFF.